This TCR beta chain emerged from a study of cytomegalovirus exposure and HLA in healthy donors. Findings of the study overall: A later analysis found most CMV-associated TCR beta chains apparently HLA-restricted. Later on, an analysis found that several of the most significant clusters appeared to be linked to common viral pathogens, which included parvovirus B19. Among TCR beta chains of equal frequency, HLA-associated ones were more clonally expanded in a later analysis. After further analysis at a later stage, 16,951 TCR beta sequences were associated with HLA alleles at 0.05 false discovery rate.

V was trimmed by 6 bases and J by 8 bases, leaving 23 bases between them. Germline CDR1 SGHDT, CDR2 YYEEEE. CDR3 length: 15 amino acids. On this clone itself: The antigen remains undetermined.

It was with 60 Vbeta and 13 Jbeta primers that the PCR ran. Method: immunoSEQ multiplex PCR; TCRdb's copy keeps in-frame clones and lacks some. Among 150,000 to 200,000 clones listed, 80% to 90% were seen once. This chain connects TRBV5-6 to TRBJ1-2, with D unresolved. The origin of this receptor is a girl aged 2 to 10 in good health and CMV-seropositive. Sequencing input: PBMCs. CDR3: CASTNLVSGIDGYTF. CDR3 nucleotide sequence: TGTGCCAGCACCAACTTGGTGTCCGGGATCGACGGCTACACCTTC.